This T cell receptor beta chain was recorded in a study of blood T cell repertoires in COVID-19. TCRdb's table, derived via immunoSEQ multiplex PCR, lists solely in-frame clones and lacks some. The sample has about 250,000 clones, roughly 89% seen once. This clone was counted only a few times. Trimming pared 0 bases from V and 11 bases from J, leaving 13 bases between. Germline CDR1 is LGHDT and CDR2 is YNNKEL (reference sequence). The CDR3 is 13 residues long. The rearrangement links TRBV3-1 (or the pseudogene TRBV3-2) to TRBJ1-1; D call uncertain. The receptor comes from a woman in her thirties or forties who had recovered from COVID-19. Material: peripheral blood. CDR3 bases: TGTGCCAGCAGCCAAGAAGGCGGGAGGGTCGCTTTCTTT. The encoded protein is CASSQEGGRVAFF.